The 18 T cell receptor beta chains given below trace back to one sample, sequenced in a study of neurological immune-mediated disorders. In TCRdb, the 5' RACE reads were re-called with MiXCR into one record per CDR3 protein. The table lists 75,000 to 95,000 distinct CDR3 sequences, 17% of them singletons. The sequenced sample was PBMCs. All receptors come from a middle-aged woman in good health.

This clonotype was counted only a few times. A much larger clone lies one base from this, so it may be a read error. As DNA, the CDR3 is TGTGTCAGCAGCCGAGGACAGGGGGACCACAATGAGCAGTTCTTC. This translates into CVSSRGQGDHNEQFF. This chain uses TRBV4-2 with TRBJ2-1; TRBD1 matches at 10 bases. CDR1 is LGHNA and CDR2 is YNFKEQ in the germline V gene. This CDR3 spans 15 amino acids.

In this sample, this clonotype turned up many times. The DNA of the CDR3 is TGTGCCAGCTCACCACGCGCTACAGATACGCAGTATTTT. Protein product: CASSPRATDTQYF. This sequence joins TRBV18 and TRBJ2-3, with no clear D. Germline lookup yields CDR1 KGHSH and CDR2 LQKENI. The CDR3 covers 13 residues. Trimming took 1 base from V and 3 from J, leaving 5 bases between them. Variable domain in full (rest from reference TRBV18 and TRBJ2-3): NAGVMQNPRHLVRRRGQEARLRCSPMKGHSHVYWYRQLPEEGLKFMVYLQKENIIDESGMPKERFSAEFPKEGPSILRIQQVVRGDSAAYFCASSPRATDTQYFGPGTRLTVL.

The chain links TRBV14 to TRBJ1-1; no firm D call. Per germline, CDR1 SGHDN and CDR2 FVKESK. This CDR3 region has 15 residues. Trimming took off 5 bases at V and 3 bases at J, with 16 bases between the two ends. Written as DNA, the CDR3 is TGTGCCAGCAGCAGTATTCGGGGTAGGGACACTGAAGCTTTCTTT. This translates into CASSSIRGRDTEAFF. Supplemented by reference TRBV14 and TRBJ1-1, the full variable domain reads EAGVTQFPSHSVIEKGQTVTLRCDPISGHDNLYWYRRVMGKEIKFLLHFVKESKQDESGMPNNRFLAERTGGTYSTLKVQPAELEDSGVYFCASSSIRGRDTEAFFGQGTRLTVV.

This clonotype occurred many times. This chain links TRBV12-3 or TRBV12-4 with TRBJ1-5; D is unclear. Deletions cut 6 bases from V and 0 bases from J, with 9 bases between. CDR3 length: 14 residues. The CDR3 nucleotides are TGTGCCAGCAGGGCCAGCACTAGCAATCAGCCCCAGCATTTT. Residues: CASRASTSNQPQHF.

Many counts were recorded for this clonotype. This rearrangement joins TRBV6-5 to TRBJ1-3; D call uncertain. Germline CDR1 MNHEY, CDR2 SVGAGI. The CDR3 runs 16 residues. V lost 0 bases and J 0 bases, leaving 9 bases between the germline ends. CDR3 protein: CASSYSYPASGNTIYF. The CDR3 region has the DNA TGTGCCAGCAGTTACTCGTATCCCGCCTCTGGAAACACCATATATTTT.

The chain joins TRBV6-2 or TRBV6-3 to TRBJ1-2; 8 bases map to TRBD1. V trimming: 2 bases; J trimming: 6 bases; junction bases outside the gene matches: 8. Germline V gene data show CDR1 as MNHEY and CDR2 as SVGEGT. This CDR3 spans 15 amino acids. The CDR3 bases are TGTGCCAGCAGTTACCCTCCCAGGGGGCGCGATGGCTACACCTTC. Translating gives CASSYPPRGRDGYTF.

At least ten counts were recorded for this clonotype. The chain joins TRBV5-1 to TRBJ1-2, with D perhaps matching TRBD1 (6 bases). Per the germline V gene, CDR1 is SGHRS and CDR2 is YFSETQ. The CDR3 is 15 amino acids. V was clipped by 0 bases and J by 4 bases, with 13 bases between them. The CDR3 DNA is TGCGCCAGCAGCTTGGGGACAGCCCTCGGCTATGGCTACACCTTC. Encoded protein: CASSLGTALGYGYTF.

This clonotype has at least ten counts. This chain connects TRBV5-1 to TRBJ2-5, with D maybe TRBD2 (5 bases). The germline V gene encodes CDR1 SGHRS and CDR2 YFSETQ. The CDR3 covers 13 residues. Trimming stripped 1 base from V and 4 bases from J, with 8 bases between. CDR3 amino acids: CASSLPSPETQYF. For the CDR3, the DNA is TGCGCCAGCAGCTTGCCTAGCCCAGAGACCCAGTACTTC.

The table lists this clonotype with many counts. The gene calls are TRBV5-5 and TRBJ1-2; D uncertain. Germline V gene data show CDR1 as SGHKS and CDR2 as YYEKEE (reference sequence). This CDR3 has 15 residues. Trimming shortened V by 0 bases and J by 3 bases, and 12 bases separated the two germline ends. The CDR3, as DNA: TGTGCCAGCAGCTTGGGGCGGGGATCTGACTATGGCTACACCTTC. It yields the protein CASSLGRGSDYGYTF.

The rearrangement uses TRBV19 and TRBJ1-1, with D possibly TRBD1 on 5 matching bases. Germline V lookup: CDR1 LNHDA, CDR2 SQIVND (reference sequence). This CDR3 contains 14 residues. Trimming shortened V by 5 bases and J by 3 bases, and 13 bases separated the two germline ends. The CDR3 reads CASSFIPGDTEAFF. The CDR3 nucleotides are TGTGCCAGTAGTTTTATTCCGGGGGACACTGAAGCTTTCTTT.

This clonotype has a count of ten or more. This rearrangement joins TRBV5-5 to TRBJ2-4; D not certain. The CDR3 sequence is 13 residues long. The germline CDR1 and CDR2 sequences are SGHKS and YYEKEE (reference sequence). V gave up 4 bases and J gave up 9 bases, with 14 bases separating them. The CDR3 nucleotides are TGTGCCAGCAGCGACGGATTAACCGGCATTCAGTACTTC. This encodes CASSDGLTGIQYF.

Ten or more counts support this clonotype. This chain uses TRBV12-3 or TRBV12-4 with TRBJ2-7; TRBD1 matches at 10 bases. CDR3 length: 15 residues. V trimming: 7 bases; J trimming: 3 bases; junction bases outside the gene matches: 9. CDR3 residues: CASTSGTGEGYEQYF. The CDR3, as DNA: TGTGCCAGCACCTCCGGGACAGGGGAAGGCTACGAGCAGTACTTC.

This clonotype was counted at least ten times. The V and J genes are TRBV5-6 and TRBJ1-2; 11 bases align to TRBD1. The V and J ends lost 3 bases and 2 bases, in that order; junction bases with no gene match: 9. CDR3 length: 17 amino acids. Germline V gene data show CDR1 as SGHDT and CDR2 as YYEEEE. CDR3 nucleotide sequence: TGTGCCAGCAGCTCAAGCGACCGGGACAGGGGGAACTATGGCTACACCTTC. It is translated as CASSSSDRDRGNYGYTF.

This clonotype was recorded many times. This sequence joins TRBV3-1 and TRBJ2-1; 11 bases map to TRBD2. The V segment lost 1 base and the J segment 5 bases; nucleotides outside the gene matches: 7. Germline-derived CDR1 and CDR2 are LGHDT and YNNKEL (reference sequence). The CDR3 runs to 17 residues. The DNA for the CDR3 is TGTGCCAGCAGCCAAGTAGTGACTAGCGGGGACCACAATGAGCAGTTCTTC. The encoded protein is CASSQVVTSGDHNEQFF.

This clonotype was observed at least ten times. The chain has TRBV3-1 and TRBJ2-1, with TRBD2 as a possible D gene (6 bases). Trimming removed 4 bases at V and 7 bases at J, with 20 bases between. Germline-derived CDR1 and CDR2 are LGHDT and YNNKEL (reference sequence). The CDR3 is 16 residues long. CDR3 DNA: TGTGCCAGCAGCCTGCGGGGTGGGACTTTAGTGAATGAGCAGTTCTTC. This translates into CASSLRGGTLVNEQFF.

This clonotype has just one count. Its ends do not fully match the called genes, so a read error is possible. V is TRBV7-7 and J is TRBJ2-2; possibly TRBD1 for D (6 bases). Germline CDR1 and CDR2: SSHAT and FNYEAQ (reference sequence). The CDR3 is made up of 15 amino acids. CDR3 coding DNA: TGTGCTAGCAGCCCCGGACAGCCGACGCCCGGGGAGCTGTTTTTT. This translates into CASSPGQPTPGELFF. Using reference TRBV7-7 and TRBJ2-2 for the parts outside the CDR3, the full variable domain is GAGVSQSPRYKVTKRGQDVTLRCDPISSHATLYWYQQALGQGPEFLTYFNYEAQPDKSGLPSDRFSAERPEGSISTLTIQRTEQRDSAMYRCASSPGQPTPGELFFGEGSRLTVL.

The table lists this clonotype with many counts. The chain joins TRBV4-3 to TRBJ2-1; 10 nucleotides agree with TRBD2. CDR3 length: 19 residues. V shed 8 bases, J shed 3 bases, and the junction held 19 bases outside the gene matches. Germline-derived CDR1 and CDR2 are LGHNA and YSLEER. The CDR3 DNA is TGCGCCAGCGGGGACTTTTATAGCGGGGGGCGGAACTACTACAATGAGCAGTTCTTC. This gives the protein CASGDFYSGGRNYYNEQFF.

V usage is TRBV18 and J usage is TRBJ2-3; 7 nucleotides align to TRBD2. V lost 3 bases, J lost 4 bases, and 4 bases stayed unmatched. Germline assignment: CDR1 KGHSH and CDR2 LQKENI. The CDR3 extends over 14 amino acids. CDR3 DNA sequence: TGTGCCAGCTCACCCGGACTAGTATCAGATACGCAGTATTTT. Protein product: CASSPGLVSDTQYF.